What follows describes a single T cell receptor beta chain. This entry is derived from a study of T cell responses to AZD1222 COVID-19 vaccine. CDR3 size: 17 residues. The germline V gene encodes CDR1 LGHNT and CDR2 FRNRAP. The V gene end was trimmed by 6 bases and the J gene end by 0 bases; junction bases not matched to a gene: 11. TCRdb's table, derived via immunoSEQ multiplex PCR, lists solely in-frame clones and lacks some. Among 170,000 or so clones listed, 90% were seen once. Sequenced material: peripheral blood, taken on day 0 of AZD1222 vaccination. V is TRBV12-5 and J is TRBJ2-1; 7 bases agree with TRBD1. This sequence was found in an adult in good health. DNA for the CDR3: TGTGCTAGTGGCCTTTCATACAGGGGATCCTCCTACAATGAGCAGTTCTTC. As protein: CASGLSYRGSSYNEQFF.